Below, one TCR beta chain is given with its context. The record originates from a study of blood T cell repertoires in COVID-19. Recovered status in Cohort 3 required two negative PCRs, clearance, or symptom resolution. The germline V and J ends were trimmed by 4 bases and 1 base, with 16 bases remaining between them. The CDR3 spans 16 residues. Germline lookup yields CDR1 MGHRA and CDR2 YSYEKL. Repertoires were generated with immunoSEQ multiplex PCR, while TCRdb's copy carries only in-frame clones and drops some. The sample lists 300,000 to 350,000 clones, around 85% occurring once. The source of this sequence is a man aged 30 to 45 who had recovered from COVID-19. The V gene is TRBV4-1, the J gene TRBJ1-1; tentative D call: TRBD1 (6 bases). Sequencing was carried out using PBMCs or T cells enriched from blood (not recorded which). CDR3 protein: CASSLDTGTTNTEAFF. CDR3 DNA: TGCGCCAGCAGCCTTGACACCGGGACAACGAACACTGAAGCTTTCTTT.